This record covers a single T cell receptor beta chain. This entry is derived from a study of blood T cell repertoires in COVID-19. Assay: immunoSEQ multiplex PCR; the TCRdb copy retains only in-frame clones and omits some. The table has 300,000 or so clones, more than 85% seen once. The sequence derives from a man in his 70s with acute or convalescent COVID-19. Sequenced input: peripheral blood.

The CDR3 spells CASSSSLGRLYQQYF. CDR3 nucleotides: TGTGCCAGCAGCTCCTCCCTAGGTCGGCTTTACCAGCAGTACTTC. V is TRBV5-6 and J is TRBJ2-7, with D hard to call. Per the germline V gene, CDR1 is SGHDT and CDR2 is YYEEEE. V lost 3 bases to trimming and J lost 8 bases, with 21 bases between them. The CDR3 extends over 15 amino acids. Using reference TRBV5-6 and TRBJ2-7 for the parts outside the CDR3, the full variable domain is DAGVTQSPTHLIKTRGQQVTLRCSPKSGHDTVSWYQQALGQGPQFIFQYYEEEERQRGNFPDRFSGHQFPNYSSELNVNALLLGDSALYLCASSSSLGRLYQQYFGPGTRLTVT.